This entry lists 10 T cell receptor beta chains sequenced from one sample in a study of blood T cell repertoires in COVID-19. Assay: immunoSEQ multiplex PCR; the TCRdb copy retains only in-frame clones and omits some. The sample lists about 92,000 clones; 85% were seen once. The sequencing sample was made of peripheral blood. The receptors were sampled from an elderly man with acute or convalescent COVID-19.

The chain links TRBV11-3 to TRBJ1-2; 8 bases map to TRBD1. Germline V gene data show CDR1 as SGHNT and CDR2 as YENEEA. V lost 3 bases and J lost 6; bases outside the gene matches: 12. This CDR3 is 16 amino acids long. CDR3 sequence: CASSFRITGGRDGYTF. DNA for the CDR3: TGTGCCAGCAGCTTTAGAATAACAGGGGGGAGAGATGGCTACACCTTC.

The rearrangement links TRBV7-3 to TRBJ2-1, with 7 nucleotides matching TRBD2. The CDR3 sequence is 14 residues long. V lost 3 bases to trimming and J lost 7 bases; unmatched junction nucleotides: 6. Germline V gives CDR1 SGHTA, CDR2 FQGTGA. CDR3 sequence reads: CASSLGGLLNEQFF. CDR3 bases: TGTGCCAGCAGCTTGGGAGGGTTATTGAATGAGCAGTTCTTC.

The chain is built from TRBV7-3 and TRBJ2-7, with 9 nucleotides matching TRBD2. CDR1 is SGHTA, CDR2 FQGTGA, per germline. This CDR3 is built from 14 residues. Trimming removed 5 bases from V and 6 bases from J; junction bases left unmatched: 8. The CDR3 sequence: CASSRTSDIPEQYF. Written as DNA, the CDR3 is TGTGCCAGCAGCCGGACTAGCGATATACCCGAGCAGTACTTC.

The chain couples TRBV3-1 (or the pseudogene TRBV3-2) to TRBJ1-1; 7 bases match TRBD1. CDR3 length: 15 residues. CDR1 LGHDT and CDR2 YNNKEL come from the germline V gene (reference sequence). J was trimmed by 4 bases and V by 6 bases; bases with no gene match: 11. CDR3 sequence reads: CASRPNRGRVTEAFF. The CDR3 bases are TGTGCCAGCAGACCGAACAGGGGTCGAGTCACTGAAGCTTTCTTT.

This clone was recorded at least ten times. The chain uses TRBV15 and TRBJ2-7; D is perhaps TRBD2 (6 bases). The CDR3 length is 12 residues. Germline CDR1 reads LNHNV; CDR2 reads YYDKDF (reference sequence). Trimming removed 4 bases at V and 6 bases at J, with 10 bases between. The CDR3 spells CATSTTGGEQYF. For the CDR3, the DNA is TGTGCCACCAGCACAACCGGGGGCGAGCAGTACTTC.

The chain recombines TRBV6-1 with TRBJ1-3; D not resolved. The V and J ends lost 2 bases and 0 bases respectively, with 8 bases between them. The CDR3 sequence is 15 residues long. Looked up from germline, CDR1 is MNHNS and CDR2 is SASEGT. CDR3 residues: CASSESRHSGNTIYF. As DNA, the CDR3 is TGTGCCAGCAGTGAAAGTAGACACTCTGGAAACACCATATATTTT.

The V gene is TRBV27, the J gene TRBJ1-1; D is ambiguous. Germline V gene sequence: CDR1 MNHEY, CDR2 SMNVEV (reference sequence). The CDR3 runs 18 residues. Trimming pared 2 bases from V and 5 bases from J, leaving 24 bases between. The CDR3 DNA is TGTGCCAGCAGTTTAGCTCGGGGTTTCGGACTGGGAGTTACTGAAGCTTTCTTT. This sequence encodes CASSLARGFGLGVTEAFF.

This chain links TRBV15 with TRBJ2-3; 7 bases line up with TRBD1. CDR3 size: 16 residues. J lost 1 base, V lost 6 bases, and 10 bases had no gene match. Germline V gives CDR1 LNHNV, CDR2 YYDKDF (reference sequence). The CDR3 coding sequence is TGTGCCACCAGAGCTGGGACAGCGTTAGGCACAGATACGCAGTATTTT. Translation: CATRAGTALGTDTQYF.

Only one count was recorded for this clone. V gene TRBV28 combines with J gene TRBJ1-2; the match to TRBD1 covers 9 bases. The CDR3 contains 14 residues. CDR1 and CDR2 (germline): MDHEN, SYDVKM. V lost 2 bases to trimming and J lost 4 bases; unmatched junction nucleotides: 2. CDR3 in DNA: TGTGCCAGCAGTTTAGGACAGGGGCGCTATGGCTACACCTTC. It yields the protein CASSLGQGRYGYTF.

CDR3 bases: TGTGCCAGCAGCTCCCAGGGAGGGGGTTACGAGCAGTACTTC. Translation: CASSSQGGGYEQYF. The chain links TRBV7-2 to TRBJ2-7; TRBD2 is a possible D gene (7 bases). V lost 4 bases and J 4 bases, leaving 14 bases between the germline ends. This CDR3 has 14 residues. From germline, CDR1 is SGHTA and CDR2 FQGNSA. Full variable domain (missing parts from reference TRBV7-2 and TRBJ2-7): GAGVSQSPSNKVTEKGKDVELRCDPISGHTALYWYRQSLGQGLEFLIYFQGNSAPDKSGLPSDRFSAERTGGSVSTLTIQRTQQEDSAVYLCASSSQGGGYEQYFGPGTRLTVT.